The present T cell receptor (beta chain) was sequenced within a study of response to subunit inactivated influenza vaccine. General observations from the study: The authors put forward the suggestion that each seasonal influenza vaccination may bring in only a limited number of new T cells.

V shed 5 bases and J shed 0 bases, with 14 bases lying between them. Germline V gene data show CDR1 as WSHSY and CDR2 as SAAADI. This CDR3 comprises 15 residues. This clonotype has only a few counts. Antigen unknown. In TCRdb, the RT-PCR reads were re-called with MiXCR into one record per CDR3 protein. The table records 600,000 to 850,000 distinct CDR3 sequences, roughly 15% of them present only once. V is TRBV10-2 and J is TRBJ2-7; tentatively, D is TRBD1 or TRBD2 (5 bases each). The TCR originated in a man in his fifties or sixties who received an inactivated influenza vaccine. The source was PBMCs from blood, collected around 15 days before vaccination. The CDR3 DNA reads as TGCGCCAGCAGTCGACACGGGGCAAACTCCTACGAGCAGTACTTC. This translates into CASSRHGANSYEQYF.